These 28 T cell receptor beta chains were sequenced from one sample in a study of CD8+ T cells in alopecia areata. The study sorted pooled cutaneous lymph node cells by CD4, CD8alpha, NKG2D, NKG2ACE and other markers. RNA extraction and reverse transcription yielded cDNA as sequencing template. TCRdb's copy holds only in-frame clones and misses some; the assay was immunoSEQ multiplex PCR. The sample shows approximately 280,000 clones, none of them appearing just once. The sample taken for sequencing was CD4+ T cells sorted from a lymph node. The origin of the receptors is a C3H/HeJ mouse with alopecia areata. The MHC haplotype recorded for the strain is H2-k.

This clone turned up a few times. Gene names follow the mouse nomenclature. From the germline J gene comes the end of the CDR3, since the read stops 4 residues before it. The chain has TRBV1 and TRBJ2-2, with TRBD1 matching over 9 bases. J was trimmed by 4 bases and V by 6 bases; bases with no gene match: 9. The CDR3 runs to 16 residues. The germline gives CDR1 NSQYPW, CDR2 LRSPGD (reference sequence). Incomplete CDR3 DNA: TGCACCTGCAGCCCTGGGACAGGGATTGGCACCGGG. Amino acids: CTCSPGTGIGTG. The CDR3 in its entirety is CTCSPGTGIGTGQLYF.

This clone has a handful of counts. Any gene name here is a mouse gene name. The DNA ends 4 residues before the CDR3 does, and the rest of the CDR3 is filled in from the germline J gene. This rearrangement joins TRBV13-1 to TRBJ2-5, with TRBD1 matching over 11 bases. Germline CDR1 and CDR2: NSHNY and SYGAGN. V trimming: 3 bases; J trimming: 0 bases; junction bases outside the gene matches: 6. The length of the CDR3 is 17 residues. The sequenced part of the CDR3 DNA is TGTGCCAGCAGTGGGACAGGGGGCCGGAATAACCAAGAC. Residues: CASSGTGGRNNQD. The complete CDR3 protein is CASSGTGGRNNQDTQYF.

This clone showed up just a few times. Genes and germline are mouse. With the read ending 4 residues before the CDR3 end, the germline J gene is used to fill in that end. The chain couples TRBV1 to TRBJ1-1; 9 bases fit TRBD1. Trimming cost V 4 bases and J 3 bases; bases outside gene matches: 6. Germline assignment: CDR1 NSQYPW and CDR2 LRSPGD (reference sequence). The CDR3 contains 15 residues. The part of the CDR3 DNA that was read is TGCACCTGCAGTGAGGGACAGGGAACCCACACA. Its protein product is CTCSEGQGTHT. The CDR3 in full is CTCSEGQGTHTEVFF.

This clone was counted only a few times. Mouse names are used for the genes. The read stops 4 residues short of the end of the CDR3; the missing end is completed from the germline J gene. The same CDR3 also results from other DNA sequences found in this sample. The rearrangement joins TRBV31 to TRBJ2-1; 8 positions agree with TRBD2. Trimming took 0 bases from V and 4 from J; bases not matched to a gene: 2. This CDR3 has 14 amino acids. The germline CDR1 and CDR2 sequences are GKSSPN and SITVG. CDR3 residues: CAWSLLGGYAEQFF. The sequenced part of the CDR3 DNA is TGTGCCTGGAGTCTGCTGGGGGGATATGCT.

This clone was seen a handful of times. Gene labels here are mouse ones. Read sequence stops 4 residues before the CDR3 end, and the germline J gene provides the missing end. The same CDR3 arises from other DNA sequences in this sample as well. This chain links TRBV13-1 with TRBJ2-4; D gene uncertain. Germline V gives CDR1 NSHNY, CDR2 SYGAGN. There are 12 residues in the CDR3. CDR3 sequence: CASSDGGNTLYF. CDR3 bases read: TGTGCCAGCAGTGATGGAGGAAAC.

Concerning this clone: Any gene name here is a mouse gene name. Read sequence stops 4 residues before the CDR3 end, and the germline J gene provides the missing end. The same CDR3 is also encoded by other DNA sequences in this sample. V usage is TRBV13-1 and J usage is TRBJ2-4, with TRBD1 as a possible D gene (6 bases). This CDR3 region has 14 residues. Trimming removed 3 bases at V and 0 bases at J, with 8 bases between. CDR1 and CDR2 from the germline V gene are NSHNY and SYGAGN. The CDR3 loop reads CASSGGQSQNTLYF. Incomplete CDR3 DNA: TGTGCCAGCAGTGGGGGACAAAGTCAAAAC.

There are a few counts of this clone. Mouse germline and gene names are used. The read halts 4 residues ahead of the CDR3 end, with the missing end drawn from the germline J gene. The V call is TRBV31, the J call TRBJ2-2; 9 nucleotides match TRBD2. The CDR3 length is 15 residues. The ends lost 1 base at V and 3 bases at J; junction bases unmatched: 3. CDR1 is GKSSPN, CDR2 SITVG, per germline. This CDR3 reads CAWSRLGADTGQLYF. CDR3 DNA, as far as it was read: TGTGCCTGGAGTCGACTGGGGGCCGACACCGGG.

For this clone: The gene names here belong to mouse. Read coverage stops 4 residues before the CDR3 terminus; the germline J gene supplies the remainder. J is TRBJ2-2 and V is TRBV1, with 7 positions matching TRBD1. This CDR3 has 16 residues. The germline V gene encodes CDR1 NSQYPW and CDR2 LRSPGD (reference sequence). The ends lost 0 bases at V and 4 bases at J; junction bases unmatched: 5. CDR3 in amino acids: CTCSAEGAGGTGQLYF. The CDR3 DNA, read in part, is TGCACCTGCAGTGCAGAAGGGGCAGGGGGCACCGGG.

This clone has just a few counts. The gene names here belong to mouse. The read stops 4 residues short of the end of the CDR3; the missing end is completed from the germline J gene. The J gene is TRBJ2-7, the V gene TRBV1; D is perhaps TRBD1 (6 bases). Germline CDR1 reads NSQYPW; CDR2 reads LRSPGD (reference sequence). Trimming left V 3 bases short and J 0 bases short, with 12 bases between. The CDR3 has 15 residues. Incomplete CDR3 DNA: TGCACCTGCAGTGCCTCGGGACAACTCTCCTAT. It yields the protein CTCSASGQLSY. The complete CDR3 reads CTCSASGQLSYEQYF.

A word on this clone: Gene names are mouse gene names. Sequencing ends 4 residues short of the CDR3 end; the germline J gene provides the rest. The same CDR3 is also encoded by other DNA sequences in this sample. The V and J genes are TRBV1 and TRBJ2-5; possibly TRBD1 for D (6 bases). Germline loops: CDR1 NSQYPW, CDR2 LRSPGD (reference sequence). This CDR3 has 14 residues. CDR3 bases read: TGCACCTGCAGTGCAGATCTCAGGGGCGAC. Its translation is CTCSADLRGD. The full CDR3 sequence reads CTCSADLRGDTQYF. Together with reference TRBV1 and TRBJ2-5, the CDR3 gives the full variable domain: VTLLEQNPRWRLVPRGQAVNLRCILKNSQYPWMSWYQQDLQKQLQWLFTLRSPGDKEVKSLPGADYLATRVTDTELRLQVANMSQGRTLYCTCSADLRGDTQYFGPGTRLLVL.

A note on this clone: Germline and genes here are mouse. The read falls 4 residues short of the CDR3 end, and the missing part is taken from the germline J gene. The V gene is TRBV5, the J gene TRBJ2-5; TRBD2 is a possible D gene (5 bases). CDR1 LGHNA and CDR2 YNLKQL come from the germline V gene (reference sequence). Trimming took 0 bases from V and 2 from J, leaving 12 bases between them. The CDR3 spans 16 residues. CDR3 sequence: CASSQDSGSFQDTQYF. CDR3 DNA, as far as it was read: TGTGCCAGCAGCCAAGATTCTGGGTCGTTCCAAGAC.

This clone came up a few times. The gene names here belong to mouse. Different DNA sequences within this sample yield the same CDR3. The sequenced part of the CDR3 DNA is TGTGCCAGCAGTGATGAGAGGGGTCACACA. Translation: CASSDERGHT. The entire CDR3 protein is CASSDERGHTEVFF. The genes are TRBV13-3 and TRBJ1-1; D perhaps matches TRBD1 (5 bases). The read halts 4 residues ahead of the CDR3 end, with the missing end drawn from the germline J gene. This CDR3 contains 14 residues. Germline V lookup: CDR1 NNHDY, CDR2 SYVADS. V was shortened by 0 bases and J by 3 bases, with 9 bases between the two germline ends.

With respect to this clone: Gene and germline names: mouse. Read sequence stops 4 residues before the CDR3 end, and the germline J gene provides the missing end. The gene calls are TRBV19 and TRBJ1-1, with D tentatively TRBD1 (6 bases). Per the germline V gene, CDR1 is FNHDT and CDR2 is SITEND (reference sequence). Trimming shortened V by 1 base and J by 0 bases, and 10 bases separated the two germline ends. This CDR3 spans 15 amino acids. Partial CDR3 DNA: TGTGCCAGCAGTATACGGGACAAAGCAAACACA. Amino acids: CASSIRDKANT. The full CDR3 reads CASSIRDKANTEVFF.

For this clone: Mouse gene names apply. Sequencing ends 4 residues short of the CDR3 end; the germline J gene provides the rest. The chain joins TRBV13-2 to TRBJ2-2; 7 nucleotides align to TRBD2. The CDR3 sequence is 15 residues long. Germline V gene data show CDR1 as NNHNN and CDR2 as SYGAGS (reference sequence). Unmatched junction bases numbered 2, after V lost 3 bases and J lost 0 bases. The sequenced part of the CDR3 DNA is TGTGCCAGCGGTGTCCTGGGGGCAAACACCGGG. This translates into CASGVLGANTG. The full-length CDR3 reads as CASGVLGANTGQLYF.

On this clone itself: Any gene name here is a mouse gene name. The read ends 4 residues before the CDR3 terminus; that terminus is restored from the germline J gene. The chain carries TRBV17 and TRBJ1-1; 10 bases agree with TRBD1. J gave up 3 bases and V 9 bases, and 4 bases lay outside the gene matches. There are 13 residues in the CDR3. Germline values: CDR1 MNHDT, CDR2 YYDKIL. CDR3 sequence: CASTGTGDTEVFF. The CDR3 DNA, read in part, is TGTGCTAGTACCGGGACAGGGGACACA.

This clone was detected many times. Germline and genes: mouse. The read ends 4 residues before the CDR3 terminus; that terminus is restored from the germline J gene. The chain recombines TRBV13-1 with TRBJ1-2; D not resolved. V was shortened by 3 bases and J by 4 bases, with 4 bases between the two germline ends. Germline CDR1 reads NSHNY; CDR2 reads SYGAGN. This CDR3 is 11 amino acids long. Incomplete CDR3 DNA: TGTGCCAGCAGTGTTGGCTCC. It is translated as CASSVGS. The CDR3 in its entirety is CASSVGSDYTF.

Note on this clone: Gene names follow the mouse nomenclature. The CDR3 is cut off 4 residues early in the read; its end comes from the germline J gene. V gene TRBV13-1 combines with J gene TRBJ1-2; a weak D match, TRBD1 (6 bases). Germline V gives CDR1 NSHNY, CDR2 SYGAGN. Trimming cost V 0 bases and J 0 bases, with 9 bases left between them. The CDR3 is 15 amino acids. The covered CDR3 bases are TGTGCCAGCAGTGATGGCGGGACATCAAACTCC. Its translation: CASSDGGTSNS. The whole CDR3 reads CASSDGGTSNSDYTF.

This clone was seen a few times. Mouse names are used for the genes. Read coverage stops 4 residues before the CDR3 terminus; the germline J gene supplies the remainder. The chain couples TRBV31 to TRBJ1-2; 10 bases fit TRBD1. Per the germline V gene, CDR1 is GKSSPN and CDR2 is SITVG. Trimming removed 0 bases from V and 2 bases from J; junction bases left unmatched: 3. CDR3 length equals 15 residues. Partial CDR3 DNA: TGTGCCTGGAGTCTAGGGGGACAGGGGAACTCC. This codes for CAWSLGGQGNS. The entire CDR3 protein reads CAWSLGGQGNSDYTF.

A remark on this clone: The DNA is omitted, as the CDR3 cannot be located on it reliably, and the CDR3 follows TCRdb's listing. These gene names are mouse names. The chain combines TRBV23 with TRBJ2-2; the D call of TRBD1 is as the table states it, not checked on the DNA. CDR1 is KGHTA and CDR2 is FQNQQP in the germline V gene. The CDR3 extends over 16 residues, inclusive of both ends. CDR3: CAPAVNATDNTGQLYF.

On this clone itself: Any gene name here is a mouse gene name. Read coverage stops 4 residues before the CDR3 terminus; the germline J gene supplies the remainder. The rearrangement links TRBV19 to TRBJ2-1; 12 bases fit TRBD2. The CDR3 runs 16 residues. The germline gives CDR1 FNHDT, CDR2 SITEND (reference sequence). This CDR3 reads CASSIPTGGAQAEQFF. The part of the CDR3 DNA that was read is TGTGCCAGCAGTATACCGACTGGGGGGGCGCAAGCT.

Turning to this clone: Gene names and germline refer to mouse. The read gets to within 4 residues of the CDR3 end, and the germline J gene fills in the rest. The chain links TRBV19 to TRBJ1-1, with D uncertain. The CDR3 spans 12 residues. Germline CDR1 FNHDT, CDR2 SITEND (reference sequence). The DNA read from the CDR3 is TGTGCCAGCAGTATAAGGCGACAA. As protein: CASSIRRQ. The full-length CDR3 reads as CASSIRRQEVFF.

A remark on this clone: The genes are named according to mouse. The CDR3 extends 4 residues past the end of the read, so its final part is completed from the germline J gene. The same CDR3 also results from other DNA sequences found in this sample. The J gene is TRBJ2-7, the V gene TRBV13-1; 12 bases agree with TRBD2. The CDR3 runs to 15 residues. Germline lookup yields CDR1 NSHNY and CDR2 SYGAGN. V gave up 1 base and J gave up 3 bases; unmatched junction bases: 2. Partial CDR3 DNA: TGTGCCAGCAGTGATCCGGGACTGGGGGGCTAT. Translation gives CASSDPGLGGY. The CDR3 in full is CASSDPGLGGYEQYF.

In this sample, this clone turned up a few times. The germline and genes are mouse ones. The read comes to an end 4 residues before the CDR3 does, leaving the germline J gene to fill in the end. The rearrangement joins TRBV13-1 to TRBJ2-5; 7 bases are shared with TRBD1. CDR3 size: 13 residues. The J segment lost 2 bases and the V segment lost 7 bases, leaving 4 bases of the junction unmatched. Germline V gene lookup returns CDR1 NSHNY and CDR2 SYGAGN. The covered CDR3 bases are TGTGCCAGCGCCACAGGGGCCCAAGAC. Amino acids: CASATGAQD. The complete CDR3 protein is CASATGAQDTQYF.

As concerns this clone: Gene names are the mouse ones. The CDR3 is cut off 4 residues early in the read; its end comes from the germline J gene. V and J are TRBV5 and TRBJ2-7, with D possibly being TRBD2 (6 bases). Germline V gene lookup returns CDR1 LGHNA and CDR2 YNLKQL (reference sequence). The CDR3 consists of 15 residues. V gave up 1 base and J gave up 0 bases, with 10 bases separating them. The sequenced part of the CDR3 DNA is TGTGCCAGCAGCCAAGGGTGGGGGAGCTCCTAT. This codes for CASSQGWGSSY. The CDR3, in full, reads CASSQGWGSSYEQYF.

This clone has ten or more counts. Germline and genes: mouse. This CDR3 is CASSLLGGRVTGQLYF. The CDR3 bases that were read are TGTGCTAGCAGTCTTCTGGGGGGGCGCGTCACCGGG. This chain links TRBV17 with TRBJ2-2, with 10 bases aligning to TRBD2. The read terminates 4 residues before the CDR3 end, so the remaining end is supplied by the germline J gene. Trimming took 5 bases from V and 4 from J; bases not matched to a gene: 7. The CDR3 runs to 16 residues. Germline V gene lookup returns CDR1 MNHDT and CDR2 YYDKIL.

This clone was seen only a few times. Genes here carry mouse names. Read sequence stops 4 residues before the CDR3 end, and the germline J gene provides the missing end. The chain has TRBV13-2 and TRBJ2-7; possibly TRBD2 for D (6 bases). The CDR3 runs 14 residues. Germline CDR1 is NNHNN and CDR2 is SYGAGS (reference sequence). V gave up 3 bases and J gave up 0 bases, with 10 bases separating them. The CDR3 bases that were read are TGTGCCAGCGGTGCGTCTGGGGTCTCCTAT. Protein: CASGASGVSY. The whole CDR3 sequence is CASGASGVSYEQYF.

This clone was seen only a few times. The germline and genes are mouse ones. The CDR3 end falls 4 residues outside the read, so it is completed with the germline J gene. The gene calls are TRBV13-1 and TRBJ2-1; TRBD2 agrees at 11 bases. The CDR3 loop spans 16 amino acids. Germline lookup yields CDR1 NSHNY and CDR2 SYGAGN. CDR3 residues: CASSRNWGGARAEQFF. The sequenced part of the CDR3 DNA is TGTGCCAGCAGCCGCAACTGGGGGGGCGCGAGGGCT.

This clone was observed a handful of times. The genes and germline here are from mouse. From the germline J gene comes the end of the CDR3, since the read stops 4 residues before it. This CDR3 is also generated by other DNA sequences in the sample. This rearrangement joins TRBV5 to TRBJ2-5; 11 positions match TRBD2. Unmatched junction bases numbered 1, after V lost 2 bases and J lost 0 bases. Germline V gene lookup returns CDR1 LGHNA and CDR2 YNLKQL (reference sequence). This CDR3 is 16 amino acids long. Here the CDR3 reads CASSQRLGGNQDTQYF. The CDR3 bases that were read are TGTGCCAGCAGCCAAAGACTGGGGGGGAACCAAGAC.